What follows are 11 T cell receptor beta chains derived from one specimen sequenced in a study of T cell repertoires in cytomegalovirus infection. TCRdb re-called the reads through MiXCR, storing one row per CDR3 protein. Of hundreds of thousands of distinct CDR3 sequences in the sample, around 9.6% were seen once. The sample was PBMCs. All receptors derive from a human donor in good health (CMV status not recorded). Some clones in this sample may be carry-over from other donors' samples.

The chain is built from TRBV28 and TRBJ1-1; D not certain. This CDR3 contains 12 residues. Trimming shortened V by 8 bases and J by 1 base, and 8 bases separated the two germline ends. CDR1 and CDR2 from the germline V gene are MDHEN and SYDVKM. CDR3 in amino acids: CASQETNTEAFF. In nucleotides, the CDR3 is TGTGCCAGCCAAGAGACGAACACTGAAGCTTTCTTT.

Ten or more counts support this clonotype. The J gene is TRBJ1-5, the V gene TRBV6-2 or TRBV6-3, with D possibly matching TRBD1 (6 bases). CDR1 and CDR2 (germline): MNHEY, SVGEGT. This CDR3 region has 18 residues. The V and J ends lost 5 bases and 0 bases respectively, with 20 bases between them. This CDR3 is CASSPRDKRLDSNQPQHF. In DNA, the CDR3 is TGTGCCAGCAGTCCCCGGGACAAACGACTTGATAGCAATCAGCCCCAGCATTTT.

This clonotype showed up many times. This chain joins TRBV4-3 and TRBJ1-1, with 10 bases fitting TRBD1. This CDR3 has 16 residues. J lost 3 bases, V lost 4 bases, and 8 bases had no gene match. CDR1 is LGHNA, CDR2 YSLEER, per germline. CDR3 residues: CASSLDRGRRDTEAFF. Here the CDR3 DNA reads TGCGCCAGCAGCCTTGACAGGGGGCGCCGGGACACTGAAGCTTTCTTT.

This clonotype has at least ten counts. The rearrangement uses TRBV24-1 and TRBJ1-5; D is unresolved. CDR1 and CDR2 from the germline V gene are KGHDR and SFDVKD. The V and J ends lost 9 bases and 2 bases respectively, with 10 bases between them. The CDR3 loop spans 13 amino acids. Here the CDR3 DNA reads TGTGCCACCCAAGAAAGCGGCAATCAGCCCCAGCATTTT. It yields the protein CATQESGNQPQHF.

This clonotype was seen ten or more times. The chain uses TRBV7-9 and TRBJ1-4; D is ambiguous. The V gene's germline CDR1 is SEHNR and CDR2 FQNEAQ (reference sequence). This CDR3 spans 15 amino acids. V shed 1 base and J shed 3 bases, with 9 bases lying between them. The CDR3 region is CASSLERLANEKLFF. The CDR3 DNA follows: TGTGCCAGCAGCTTAGAGAGGTTGGCTAATGAAAAACTGTTTTTT.

This clonotype was seen at least ten times. J is TRBJ2-1 and V is TRBV11-2; D gene ambiguous. The CDR3 has 15 amino acids. Trimming stripped 3 bases from V and 2 bases from J, with 11 bases between. Germline V gene sequence: CDR1 SGHAT, CDR2 FQNNGV. In DNA form, the CDR3 reads TGTGCCAGCAGCTTTGACCACCTACCCTACAATGAGCAGTTCTTC. This gives the protein CASSFDHLPYNEQFF. The full variable domain, with the rest looked up from reference TRBV11-2 and TRBJ2-1, is EAGVAQSPRYKIIEKRQSVAFWCNPISGHATLYWYQQILGQGPKLLIQFQNNGVVDDSQLPKDRFSAERLKGVDSTLKIQPAKLEDSAVYLCASSFDHLPYNEQFFGPGTRLTVL.

This clonotype was detected many times. The chain carries TRBV10-3 and TRBJ1-1; TRBD1 agrees at 9 bases. Germline lookup yields CDR1 ENHRY and CDR2 SYGVKD. Trimming removed 4 bases from V and 5 bases from J; junction bases left unmatched: 8. This CDR3 is built from 15 residues. The CDR3 DNA follows: TGTGCCATCAGTGGAAAGACAGGGGGAGAAACTGAAGCTTTCTTT. Translating gives CAISGKTGGETEAFF.

Many counts were recorded for this clonotype. The chain recombines TRBV28 with TRBJ2-7; D ambiguous. V dropped 6 bases and J dropped 0 bases, with 12 bases sitting between them. Per the germline V gene, CDR1 is MDHEN and CDR2 is SYDVKM. The CDR3 length is 14 residues. The CDR3 DNA reads as TGTGCCAGCAGCACCCCTGGCAGCTCCTACGAGCAGTACGTC. Residues: CASSTPGSSYEQYV.

The chain employs TRBV5-1 and TRBJ2-3; TRBD2 aligns across 11 bases. CDR1 SGHRS and CDR2 YFSETQ come from the germline V gene. V trimming: 4 bases; J trimming: 6 bases; junction bases outside the gene matches: 13. CDR3 size: 17 residues. This CDR3 reads CASSPAGLAGFADTQYF. In nucleotides, the CDR3 is TGCGCCAGCAGCCCCGCCGGACTAGCGGGCTTTGCGGATACGCAGTATTTT. Drawing the rest from reference TRBV5-1 and TRBJ2-3, the complete variable domain is KAGVTQTPRYLIKTRGQQVTLSCSPISGHRSVSWYQQTPGQGLQFLFEYFSETQRNKGNFPGRFSGRQFSNSRSEMNVSTLELGDSALYLCASSPAGLAGFADTQYFGPGTRLTVL.

The chain employs TRBV20-1 and TRBJ1-5, with D possibly TRBD1 on 5 matching bases. Trimming removed 7 bases at V and 4 bases at J, with 14 bases between. The germline gives CDR1 DFQATT, CDR2 SNEGSKA (reference sequence). CDR3 length: 13 amino acids. Written as DNA, the CDR3 is TGCAGTGGAATATCGACAGAAAATCAGCCCCAGCATTTT. Protein sequence: CSGISTENQPQHF.

This clonotype was seen at least ten times. The V call is TRBV7-8, the J call TRBJ2-1, with TRBD2 identical over 8 bases. V dropped 3 bases and J dropped 8; count of bases not matched to a gene: 12. From germline, CDR1 is SGHVS and CDR2 FQNEAQ. This CDR3 is 16 amino acids long. CDR3 protein: CASSFPTSVKGDEQFF. The CDR3 DNA is TGTGCCAGCAGCTTCCCGACTAGCGTAAAGGGAGATGAGCAGTTCTTC.